This T cell receptor (beta chain) came from a study of blood T cell repertoires in COVID-19 (dated by TCRdb to the early 2020s). As for the study more broadly: The collaborator samples originated in the United States, Italy and Spain and spanned the acute and convalescent phases of COVID-19. A freely available public database, intended as a resource for researchers studying the immune response to SARS-CoV-2, is where the repertoires were released. The samples were drawn from the first 160 participants of the ongoing ImmuneRACE study and from some 1,300 subjects provided by 6 global collaborators. The sample metadata nearly always contained a de-identified subject ID, COVID-19 status, age in years and sex. Where HLA class I and class II types were available, the types were taken from metadata supplied by the sample provider, not from assay-based typing. The prospective study material was composed of cDNA or gDNA derived from T cells, B-cell-depleted T cells, or PBMCs. Deeply sampled blood TCRbeta repertoires from subjects exposed to, actively infected with, or recovered from COVID-19 were included in the dataset. Study-wide conclusions, independent of this receptor: The quantity of clinical and demographic metadata differed by source and by participant and was supplied without curation.

With regard to this clone: No cognate antigen has been identified for it. Base qualities are missing; no much larger clone stands one base away.

TCRbeta CDR3 regions were amplified from genomic DNA by means of the immunoSEQ Assay, a bias-controlled multiplex PCR. Per the source publication's procedure: Within the assay, amplification of reference gene primers was used to estimate how many nucleated cells each sample contained. To quantify the absolute abundance of each unique TCRbeta CDR3 rearrangement, sequence reads were collapsed and filtered. For each sample, productive Simpson clonality was calculated as the square root of Simpson's diversity index across productive rearrangements. TCRdb holds this immuneACCESS table with in-frame rearrangements only. Some clones are missing; in checked studies, unresolved V genes explain under half, and the rest has no known cause. From that table come the V and J calls and clone size; the DNA was used to work out D and trimming. The sample table contains under 130,000 clones; only one count was recorded for about 80% of them. The ten biggest clones cover roughly a fifth of the sample.

The cysteine opens and the phenylalanine closes a CDR3 of 18 amino acids. CDR3 DNA is the only sequence kept; it has 54 bases, read in frame from the first base. Collaborating institutions collected whole blood in K2EDTA tubes following their own protocols. For TCRbeta analysis, collaborator samples were shipped as frozen whole blood, as isolated PBMCs, or as DNA extracted from either sample type. The sample consisted of peripheral blood. This chain joins TRBV21-1 to TRBJ1-4; the table assigns TRBD1, which was not confirmed against the DNA. TRBV21-1 has pseudogene status. This sequence originates from a woman between 65 and 79 years old with acute or convalescent COVID-19. The base sequence is TGTGCCAGCAGCAAAAAACCGGGACAGGGTCTAACTAATGAAAAACTGTTTTTT. Translated, this is CASSKKPGQGLTNEKLFF.